These 3 T cell receptor beta chains were sequenced from one sample in a study of shared clonotypes between healthy human individuals. The data were produced by immunoSEQ multiplex PCR, yet TCRdb's version contains in-frame clones alone and is incomplete. The sample includes hundreds of thousands of clones, about 96% of them seen just once. Terminally differentiated effector memory CD45RA+ cells were excluded from the naive CD8 cells, which were CD45RO-negative and positively selected for CCR7. Sequencing input: naive CD8+ T cells sorted from blood. These receptors all come from a woman aged 25 to 39 in good health.

The J gene is TRBJ2-7, the V gene TRBV10-3; TRBD2 matches 7 bases. With 6 bases clipped from V and 0 bases from J, the junction kept 2 bases outside the gene matches. The CDR3 spans 13 residues. Germline V CDR1 and CDR2: ENHRY, SYGVKD. CDR3 protein: CAIRAGSSYEQYF. CDR3 coding DNA: TGTGCCATCAGAGCGGGAAGCTCCTACGAGCAGTACTTC.

This clone appeared a few times. The CDR3 coding sequence is TGTGCCAGCGGTAGCAGGGACGGGAGGCGCGAGCAGTACTTC. Residues: CASGSRDGRREQYF. The chain couples TRBV27 to TRBJ2-7; 7 bases are a match to TRBD2. V was pared by 8 bases and J by 6 bases, with 13 bases of the junction left unmatched. In germline, CDR1 is MNHEY, CDR2 SMNVEV (reference sequence). The CDR3 extends over 14 amino acids.

The chain recombines TRBV13 with TRBJ2-1; TRBD2 aligns across 7 bases. This CDR3 has 14 amino acids. With 3 bases clipped from V and 6 bases from J, the junction kept 5 bases outside the gene matches. Germline V gene data show CDR1 as PRHDT and CDR2 as FYEKMQ (reference sequence). The CDR3, as DNA: TGTGCCAGCAGCTTGGCGGGAGAGGGCAATGAGCAGTTCTTC. Translating gives CASSLAGEGNEQFF.